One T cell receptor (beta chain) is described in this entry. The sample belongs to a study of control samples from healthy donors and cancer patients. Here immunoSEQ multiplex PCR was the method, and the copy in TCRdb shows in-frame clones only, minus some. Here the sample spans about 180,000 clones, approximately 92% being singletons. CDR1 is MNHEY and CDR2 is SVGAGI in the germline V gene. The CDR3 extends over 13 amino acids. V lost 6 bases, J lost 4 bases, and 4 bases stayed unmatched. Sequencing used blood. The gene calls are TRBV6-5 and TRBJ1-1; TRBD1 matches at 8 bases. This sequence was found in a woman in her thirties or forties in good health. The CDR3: CASRTGEGTEAFF. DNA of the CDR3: TGTGCCAGCAGGACAGGGGAGGGCACTGAAGCTTTCTTT.